Below are 23 T cell receptor beta chains sequenced from a single sample in a study of OX40 agonist ivuxolimab in advanced cancers. Sequencing used immunoSEQ multiplex PCR; TCRdb keeps in-frame clones, though not all of them. The data contain tens of thousands of clones, roughly 90% of them seen just once; the ten biggest clones take up about 2.3%. Sequencing used CD4+ or CD8+ T cells sorted from blood, obtained in a trial of the OX40 agonist ivuxolimab. The receptors here all came from an adult with an advanced solid tumor such as melanoma, head and neck, liver or kidney cancer.

The gene calls are TRBV11-2 and TRBJ1-4, with a weak D call TRBD1 (5 bases). Trimming took 4 bases from V and 8 from J, leaving 17 bases between them. Germline assignment: CDR1 SGHAT and CDR2 FQNNGV. CDR3 size: 15 residues. This CDR3 is CASSSYDGAQEKLFF. The CDR3 coding sequence is TGTGCCAGCAGCTCATACGACGGGGCTCAGGAAAAACTGTTTTTT.

The chain has TRBV19 and TRBJ1-1, with TRBD1 as a possible D gene (6 bases). CDR1 is LNHDA and CDR2 is SQIVND in the germline V gene (reference sequence). The CDR3 sequence is 14 residues long. Trimming removed 4 bases from V and 2 bases from J, with 11 bases in between. CDR3 in DNA: TGTGCCAGTAGTACCATCAGGGGAAACACTGAAGCTTTCTTT. Its protein product is CASSTIRGNTEAFF.

CDR3 nucleotide sequence: TGTGCCAGCTCACTAGGCCGGGACGGCTACGAGCAGTACTTC. As protein: CASSLGRDGYEQYF. The rearrangement joins TRBV18 to TRBJ2-5; D tentatively fits TRBD1 or TRBD2 (5 bases each). The end of the DNA aligns better with TRBJ2-7, so the J call may be wrong. This CDR3 comprises 14 residues. From germline, CDR1 is KGHSH and CDR2 LQKENI.

The rearrangement uses TRBV6-5 and TRBJ2-7; D perhaps matches TRBD1 (5 bases). Germline CDR1 reads MNHEY; CDR2 reads SVGAGI. Trimming took 0 bases from V and 7 from J, leaving 10 bases between them. The CDR3 loop spans 13 amino acids. In DNA, the CDR3 is TGTGCCAGCAGTTACTCGTATGGGGCAGAGCAGTACTTC. Its translation is CASSYSYGAEQYF.

V usage is TRBV27 and J usage is TRBJ2-2; 10 bases match TRBD1. The CDR3 is made up of 15 amino acids. The junction had 7 bases not matched to a gene; V was cut back by 5 bases and J by 7 bases. Germline assignment: CDR1 MNHEY and CDR2 SMNVEV (reference sequence). CDR3 sequence (DNA): TGTGCCAGCAGTAAAAGACAGGGGGCAAACGGGGAGCTGTTTTTT. This gives the protein CASSKRQGANGELFF.

This sequence joins TRBV19 and TRBJ1-2, with a tentative D call TRBD1 (5 bases). The CDR3 spans 14 residues. V lost 6 bases to trimming and J lost 0 bases, with 11 bases between them. Germline CDR1 and CDR2: LNHDA and SQIVND (reference sequence). The chain's CDR3 is CASSPGTANYGYTF. CDR3 DNA: TGTGCCAGTAGCCCCGGGACGGCTAACTATGGCTACACCTTC.

V gene TRBV27 combines with J gene TRBJ1-2; maybe TRBD1 (5 bases). The CDR3 has 12 residues. The germline V gene has CDR1 MNHEY and CDR2 SMNVEV (reference sequence). The germline V and J ends were trimmed by 2 bases and 7 bases, with 8 bases remaining between them. The CDR3 nucleotides read TGTGCCAGCAGTTTAAGGGGCTTTGGCTACACCTTC. Residues: CASSLRGFGYTF.

The gene calls are TRBV28 and TRBJ2-2, with 7 positions matching TRBD1. The CDR3 has 15 amino acids. J lost 6 bases, V lost 10 bases, and 14 bases had no gene match. Per germline, CDR1 MDHEN and CDR2 SYDVKM. CDR3 sequence reads: CAIAGTAPLAGELFF. The CDR3 bases are TGTGCCATCGCCGGGACAGCCCCTCTAGCCGGGGAGCTGTTTTTT.

This clone came up once. The rearrangement joins TRBV7-8 to TRBJ1-1, with unresolved D. Germline V lookup: CDR1 SGHVS, CDR2 FQNEAQ. The CDR3 length is 15 residues. Deletions cut 5 bases from V and 5 bases from J, with 18 bases between. DNA of the CDR3: TGTGCCAGCAGCCAACGGCAGGTTCGGGTTACTGAAGCTTTCTTT. It encodes CASSQRQVRVTEAFF.

The chain joins TRBV6-6 to TRBJ2-5, with 9 positions matching TRBD2. Germline CDR1 reads MNHNY; CDR2 reads SVGAGI (reference sequence). The V gene end was trimmed by 2 bases and the J gene end by 4 bases; junction bases not matched to a gene: 8. The CDR3 sequence is 16 residues long. The CDR3 coding sequence is TGTGCCAGCAGTTACCTGGCGGGAGGGCCGCGAGAGACCCAGTACTTC. Its translation is CASSYLAGGPRETQYF.

The CDR3 sequence: CAWSGTQGAKYEQYF. CDR3 DNA: TGTGCCTGGAGTGGCACGCAGGGGGCCAAGTACGAGCAGTACTTC. V gene TRBV30 combines with J gene TRBJ2-7; 8 bases align to TRBD1. The junction had 9 bases not matched to a gene; V was cut back by 1 base and J by 4 bases. CDR1 is GTSNPN and CDR2 is SVGIG in the germline V gene (reference sequence). The CDR3 is made up of 15 amino acids.

The rearrangement links TRBV28 to TRBJ1-3; perhaps TRBD1 as D (6 bases). The CDR3 length is 14 residues. The V end lost 5 bases, the J end lost 4 bases, and 12 bases lay between the germline ends. CDR1 MDHEN and CDR2 SYDVKM come from the germline V gene. This chain's CDR3 is CASSEGVAGNTIYF. The CDR3 bases are TGTGCCAGCAGTGAGGGGGTGGCAGGAAACACCATATATTTT. Variable domain in full (rest from reference TRBV28 and TRBJ1-3): DVKVTQSSRYLVKRTGEKVFLECVQDMDHENMFWYRQDPGLGLRLIYFSYDVKMKEKGDIPEGYSVSREKKERFSLILESASTNQTSMYLCASSEGVAGNTIYFGEGSWLTVV.

A single count supports this clone. The rearrangement joins TRBV14 to TRBJ1-2, with D hard to call. Germline CDR1 SGHDN, CDR2 FVKESK. The V end lost 2 bases, the J end lost 4 bases, and 5 bases lay between the germline ends. The length of the CDR3 is 12 residues. The CDR3 sequence is CASSQSRYGYTF. In nucleotides, the CDR3 is TGTGCCAGCAGCCAAAGCCGCTATGGCTACACCTTC.

The gene calls are TRBV27 and TRBJ2-7, with D unresolved. The germline gives CDR1 MNHEY, CDR2 SMNVEV (reference sequence). Trimming removed 2 bases at V and 0 bases at J, with 8 bases between. The CDR3 spans 14 residues. The CDR3 loop is CASSLAPSSYEQYF. In nucleotides, the CDR3 is TGTGCCAGCAGTTTAGCACCGAGCTCCTACGAGCAGTACTTC.

The chain uses TRBV28 and TRBJ1-2; TRBD1 agrees at 7 bases. CDR3 length: 16 amino acids. V lost 7 bases, J lost 4 bases, and 15 bases stayed unmatched. Germline lookup yields CDR1 MDHEN and CDR2 SYDVKM. CDR3 region: CASTPGGRRGGYGYTF. Here the CDR3 DNA reads TGTGCCAGCACCCCCGGTGGACGCAGGGGGGGCTATGGCTACACCTTC.

This clone was picked up a small number of times. The V and J genes are TRBV5-5 and TRBJ1-4, with 7 bases matching TRBD1. Germline CDR1 reads SGHKS; CDR2 reads YYEKEE (reference sequence). This CDR3 is built from 16 residues. Trimming at V came to 3 bases and at J to 1 base, leaving 6 bases not matched to a gene. DNA of the CDR3: TGTGCCAGCAGCTACGGACCAGGGGGAACTAATGAAAAACTGTTTTTT. Translating gives CASSYGPGGTNEKLFF.

This clone was counted once. The junction departs from germline at one end; a sequencing error may be responsible. The chain uses TRBV29-1 and TRBJ1-1, with TRBD1 as a possible D gene (6 bases). The CDR3 has 12 amino acids. Germline lookup yields CDR1 SQVTM and CDR2 ANQGSEA. CDR3 DNA sequence: TGCAGCGTGCAAACAGGGAGATCTGAAGCTTCCTTT. Amino acids: CSVQTGRSEASF.

This rearrangement joins TRBV28 to TRBJ1-1; a possible D gene is TRBD1 (5 bases). Trimming took off 3 bases at V and 0 bases at J, with 20 bases between the two ends. This CDR3 comprises 18 residues. In germline, CDR1 is MDHEN, CDR2 SYDVKM. The CDR3 sequence: CASSLRRRGLLLNTEAFF. In DNA form, the CDR3 reads TGTGCCAGCAGTTTGAGGCGAAGGGGACTCCTTCTGAACACTGAAGCTTTCTTT.

The chain joins TRBV5-4 to TRBJ2-7, with 7 bases that match TRBD1. The CDR3 totals 15 residues. Germline CDR1 reads SGHNT; CDR2 reads YYREEE (reference sequence). Trimming at V came to 4 bases and at J to 6 bases, leaving 13 bases not matched to a gene. CDR3 sequence reads: CASSPRQGFSREQYF. For the CDR3, the DNA is TGTGCCAGCAGCCCAAGACAGGGCTTTTCGCGCGAGCAGTACTTC.

V is TRBV7-2 and J is TRBJ1-1; 9 nucleotides line up with TRBD1. J lost 4 bases, V lost 5 bases, and 5 bases had no gene match. The CDR3 is made up of 14 amino acids. CDR1 is SGHTA, CDR2 FQGNSA, per germline. The CDR3 reads CASSTQGAGTEAFF. The CDR3 nucleotides are TGTGCCAGCAGCACACAGGGGGCCGGCACTGAAGCTTTCTTT.

The rearrangement links TRBV19 to TRBJ2-7; either TRBD1 or TRBD2 may fit D (5 bases each). V was pared by 2 bases and J by 0 bases, with 14 bases between. The CDR3 consists of 16 residues. Germline CDR1 is LNHDA and CDR2 is SQIVND (reference sequence). The CDR3 here is CASSIRSAGSSYEQYF. Here the CDR3 DNA reads TGTGCCAGTAGTATACGATCGGCAGGGAGCTCCTACGAGCAGTACTTC.

J is TRBJ2-3 and V is TRBV27; 7 positions match TRBD1. This CDR3 is built from 15 residues. Trimming took 10 bases from V and 0 from J; bases not matched to a gene: 10. CDR1 is MNHEY, CDR2 SMNVEV, per germline (reference sequence). Written as DNA, the CDR3 is TGTGCCACCCAGGGGAAACAGGGGAGCACAGATACGCAGTATTTT. Translation gives CATQGKQGSTDTQYF.

The chain joins TRBV7-9 to TRBJ2-5; 9 bases are shared with TRBD2. The V and J ends lost 0 bases and 3 bases, in that order; junction bases with no gene match: 8. The CDR3 is 17 amino acids. Germline V CDR1 and CDR2: SEHNR, FQNEAQ (reference sequence). The chain's CDR3 is CASSLAVVASGKETQYF. For the CDR3, the DNA is TGTGCCAGCAGCTTAGCGGTGGTCGCTAGCGGGAAAGAGACCCAGTACTTC. Combining the CDR3 with reference TRBV7-9 and TRBJ2-5 gives the whole variable domain DTGVSQNPRHKITKRGQNVTFRCDPISEHNRLYWYRQTLGQGPEFLTYFQNEAQLEKSRLLSDRFSAERPKGSFSTLEIQRTEQGDSAMYLCASSLAVVASGKETQYFGPGTRLLVL.